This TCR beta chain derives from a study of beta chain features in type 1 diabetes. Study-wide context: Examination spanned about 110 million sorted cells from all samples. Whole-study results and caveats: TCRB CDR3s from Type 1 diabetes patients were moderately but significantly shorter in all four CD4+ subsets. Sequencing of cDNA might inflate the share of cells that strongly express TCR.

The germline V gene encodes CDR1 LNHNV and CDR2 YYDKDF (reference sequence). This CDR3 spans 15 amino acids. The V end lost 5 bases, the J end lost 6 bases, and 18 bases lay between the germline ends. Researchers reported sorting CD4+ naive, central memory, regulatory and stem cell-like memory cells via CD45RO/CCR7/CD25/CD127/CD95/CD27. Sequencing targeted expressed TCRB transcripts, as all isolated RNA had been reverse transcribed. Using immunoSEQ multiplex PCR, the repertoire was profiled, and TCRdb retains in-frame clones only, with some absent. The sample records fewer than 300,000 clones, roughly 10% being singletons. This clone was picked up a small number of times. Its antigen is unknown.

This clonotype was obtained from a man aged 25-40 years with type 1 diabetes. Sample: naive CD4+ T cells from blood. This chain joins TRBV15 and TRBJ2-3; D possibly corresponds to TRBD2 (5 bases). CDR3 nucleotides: TGTGCCACCAGCGAGAGACCGGGCGGCGGGGATACGCAGTATTTT. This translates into CATSERPGGGDTQYF.